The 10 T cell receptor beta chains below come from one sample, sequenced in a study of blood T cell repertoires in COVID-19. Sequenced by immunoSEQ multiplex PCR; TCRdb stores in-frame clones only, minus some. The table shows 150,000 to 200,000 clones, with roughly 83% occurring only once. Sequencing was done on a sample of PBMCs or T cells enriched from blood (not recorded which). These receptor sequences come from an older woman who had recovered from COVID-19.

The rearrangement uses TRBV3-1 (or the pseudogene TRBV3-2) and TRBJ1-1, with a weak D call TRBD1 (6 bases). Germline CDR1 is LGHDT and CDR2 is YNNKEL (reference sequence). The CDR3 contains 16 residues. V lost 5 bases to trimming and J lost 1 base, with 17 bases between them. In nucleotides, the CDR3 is TGTGCCAGCAGCTCACCCAGGGGATTCGGGAACACTGAAGCTTTCTTT. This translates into CASSSPRGFGNTEAFF.

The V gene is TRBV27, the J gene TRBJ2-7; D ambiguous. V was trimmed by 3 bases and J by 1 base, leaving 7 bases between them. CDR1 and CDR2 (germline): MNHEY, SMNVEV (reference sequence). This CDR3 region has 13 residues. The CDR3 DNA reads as TGTGCCAGCAGTTTTGGGCATTCCTACGAGCAGTACTTC. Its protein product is CASSFGHSYEQYF.

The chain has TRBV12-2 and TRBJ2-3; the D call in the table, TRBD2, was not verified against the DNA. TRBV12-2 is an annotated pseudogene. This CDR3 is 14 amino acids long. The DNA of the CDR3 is TGTGCAAGTCGCGTTCGGGATAATGGAGATACGCAGTATTTT. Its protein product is CASRVRDNGDTQYF.

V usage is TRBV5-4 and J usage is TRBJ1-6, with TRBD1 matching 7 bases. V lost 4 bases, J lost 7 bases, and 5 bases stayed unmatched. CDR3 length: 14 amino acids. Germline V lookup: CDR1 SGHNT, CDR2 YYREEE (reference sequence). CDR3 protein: CASSLGQSNSPLHF. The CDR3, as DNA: TGTGCCAGCAGCCTGGGACAGTCAAATTCACCCCTCCACTTT.

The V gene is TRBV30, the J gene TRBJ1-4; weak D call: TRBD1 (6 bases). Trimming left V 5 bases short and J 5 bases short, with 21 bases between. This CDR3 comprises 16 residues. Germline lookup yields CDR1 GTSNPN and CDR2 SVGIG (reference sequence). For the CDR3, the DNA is TGTGCCTGGGAGGAGGGGGGGCCAGCAGAAAATGAAAAACTGTTTTTT. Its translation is CAWEEGGPAENEKLFF. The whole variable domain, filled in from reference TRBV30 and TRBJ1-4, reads SQTIHQWPATLVQPVGSPLSLECTVEGTSNPNLYWYRQAAGRGLQLLFYSVGIGQISSEVPQNLSASRPQDRQFILSSKKLLLSDSGFYLCAWEEGGPAENEKLFFGSGTQLSVL.

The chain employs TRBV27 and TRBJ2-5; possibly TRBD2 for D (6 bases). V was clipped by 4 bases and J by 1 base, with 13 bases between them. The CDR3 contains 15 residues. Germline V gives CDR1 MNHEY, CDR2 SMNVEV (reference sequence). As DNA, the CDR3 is TGTGCCAGCAGTTCGACCCGGGACTTCCAAGAGACCCAGTACTTC. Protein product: CASSSTRDFQETQYF.

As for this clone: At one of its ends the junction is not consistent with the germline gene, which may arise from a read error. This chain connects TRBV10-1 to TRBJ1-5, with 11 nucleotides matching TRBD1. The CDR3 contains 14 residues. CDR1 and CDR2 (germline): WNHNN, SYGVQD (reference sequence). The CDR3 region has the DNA TGCGCCAGCAGTCGGACAGGGGGCAACCAGCCCCAGCATTTT. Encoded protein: CASSRTGGNQPQHF.

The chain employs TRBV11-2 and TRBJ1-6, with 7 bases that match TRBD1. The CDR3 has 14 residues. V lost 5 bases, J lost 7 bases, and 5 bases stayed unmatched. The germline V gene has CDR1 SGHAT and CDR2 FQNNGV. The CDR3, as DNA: TGTGCCAGCAGCCGACAGGGTGGGAATTCACCCCTCCACTTT. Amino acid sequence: CASSRQGGNSPLHF. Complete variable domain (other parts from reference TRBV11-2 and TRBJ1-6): EAGVAQSPRYKIIEKRQSVAFWCNPISGHATLYWYQQILGQGPKLLIQFQNNGVVDDSQLPKDRFSAERLKGVDSTLKIQPAKLEDSAVYLCASSRQGGNSPLHFGNGTRLTVT.

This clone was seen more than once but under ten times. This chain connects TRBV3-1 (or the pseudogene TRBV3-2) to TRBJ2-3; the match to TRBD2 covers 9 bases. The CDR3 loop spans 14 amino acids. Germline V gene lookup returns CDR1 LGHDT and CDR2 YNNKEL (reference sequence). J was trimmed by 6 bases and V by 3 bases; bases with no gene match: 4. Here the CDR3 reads CASSQREGADTQYF. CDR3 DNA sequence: TGTGCCAGCAGCCAGCGGGAGGGGGCGGATACGCAGTATTTT.

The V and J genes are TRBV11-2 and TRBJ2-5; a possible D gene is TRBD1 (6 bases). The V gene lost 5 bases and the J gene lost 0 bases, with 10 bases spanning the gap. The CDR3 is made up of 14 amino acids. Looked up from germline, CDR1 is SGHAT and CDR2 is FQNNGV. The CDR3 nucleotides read TGTGCCAGCAGCAAGGACAGCTACCAAGAGACCCAGTACTTC. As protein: CASSKDSYQETQYF.